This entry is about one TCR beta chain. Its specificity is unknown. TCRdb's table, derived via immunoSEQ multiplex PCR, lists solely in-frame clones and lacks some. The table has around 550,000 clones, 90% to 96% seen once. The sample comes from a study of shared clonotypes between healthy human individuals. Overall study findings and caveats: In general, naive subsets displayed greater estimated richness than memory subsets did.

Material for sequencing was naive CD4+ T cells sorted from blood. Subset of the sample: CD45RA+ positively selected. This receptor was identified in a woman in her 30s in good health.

CDR3: CASSSTGTRETQYF. CDR3 nucleotides: TGTGCCAGCAGCTCCACCGGGACAAGAGAGACCCAGTACTTC. J is TRBJ2-5 and V is TRBV5-4; tentative D call: TRBD1 (6 bases). The V and J ends lost 3 bases and 4 bases respectively, with 13 bases between them. There are 14 residues in the CDR3. Germline CDR1 and CDR2: SGHNT and YYREEE (reference sequence).